The 18 T cell receptor beta chains in this list originate from one sample, sequenced in a study of CD8+ T cells in alopecia areata. RNA extraction was followed by reverse transcription into cDNA, which acted as the sequencing template. Libraries were prepared by immunoSEQ multiplex PCR; TCRdb keeps only in-frame clonotypes and omits some of them. Of 130,000 to 150,000 clones listed, around 87% are singletons. The sequences come from CD8+ T cells sorted from blood, collected at week 0. The receptors shown here come from a human donor with alopecia areata.

This chain links TRBV5-1 with TRBJ2-7, with D maybe TRBD1 (5 bases). Germline loops: CDR1 SGHRS, CDR2 YFSETQ. V shed 3 bases and J shed 2 bases, with 12 bases lying between them. The CDR3 has 14 amino acids. The CDR3 is CASSSDIPTYEQYF. CDR3 DNA: TGCGCCAGCAGCTCGGACATACCAACCTACGAGCAGTACTTC.

CDR3 sequence (DNA): TGTGCCAGCAGCGGGGTATTCGGGACTAGCGGGGGGAATAGATACAATGAGCAGTTCTTC. This encodes CASSGVFGTSGGNRYNEQFF. The chain is built from TRBV13 and TRBJ2-1, with TRBD2 matching 15 bases. In germline, CDR1 is PRHDT, CDR2 FYEKMQ (reference sequence). Unmatched junction bases numbered 15, after V lost 5 bases and J lost 4 bases. This CDR3 spans 20 amino acids.

V usage is TRBV28 and J usage is TRBJ2-3; 8 bases map to TRBD1. Germline CDR1 and CDR2: MDHEN and SYDVKM. This CDR3 has 15 amino acids. Trimming took 3 bases from V and 2 from J; bases not matched to a gene: 4. CDR3 nucleotides: TGTGCCAGCAGTTTGGGACAGGCGGACACAGATACGCAGTATTTT. It codes for CASSLGQADTDTQYF.

This chain uses TRBV29-1 with TRBJ2-2, with 7 positions matching TRBD2. The CDR3 is 16 residues long. V was clipped by 0 bases and J by 4 bases; unmatched bases: 8. From germline, CDR1 is SQVTM and CDR2 ANQGSEA. The CDR3 loop reads CSVEESTAGSTGELFF. The CDR3 DNA is TGCAGCGTTGAAGAATCTACAGCGGGGTCCACCGGGGAGCTGTTTTTT.

The chain carries TRBV5-6 and TRBJ2-3; the D gene is possibly TRBD2 (6 bases). CDR3 length: 13 amino acids. Per germline, CDR1 SGHDT and CDR2 YYEEEE. V was shortened by 2 bases and J by 4 bases, with 8 bases between the two germline ends. CDR3 protein: CASSFGTADTQYF. CDR3 coding DNA: TGTGCCAGCAGCTTCGGGACTGCAGATACGCAGTATTTT.

This sequence joins TRBV29-1 and TRBJ2-1; 7 nucleotides align to TRBD2. The CDR3 consists of 14 residues. V gave up 3 bases and J gave up 3 bases; unmatched junction bases: 5. Germline loops: CDR1 SQVTM, CDR2 ANQGSEA. The CDR3 loop is CSVDRSGNYNEQFF. The CDR3 coding sequence is TGCAGCGTTGATCGGAGCGGGAACTACAATGAGCAGTTCTTC.

This rearrangement joins TRBV2 to TRBJ2-7, with TRBD1 as a possible D gene (5 bases). Trimming took 4 bases from V and 2 from J, leaving 12 bases between them. CDR1 is SNHLY, CDR2 FYNNEI, per germline. The CDR3 has 14 amino acids. CDR3 amino acids: CASSGQSTPYEQYF. CDR3 in DNA: TGTGCCAGCAGTGGACAGAGCACCCCCTACGAGCAGTACTTC.

The V call is TRBV27, the J call TRBJ2-1; TRBD1 aligns across 8 bases. Germline CDR1 MNHEY, CDR2 SMNVEV (reference sequence). This CDR3 is built from 17 residues. V was pared by 0 bases and J by 1 base, with 5 bases of the junction left unmatched. CDR3 DNA sequence: TGTGCCAGCAGTTTATCGACAGGGGAGGTGTCCTACAATGAGCAGTTCTTC. Translation: CASSLSTGEVSYNEQFF.

The CDR3 nucleotides are TGTGCCAGTAGTATAGGAGAGGGCACCGGGGAGCTGTTTTTT. Encoded protein: CASSIGEGTGELFF. The chain joins TRBV19 to TRBJ2-2; TRBD2 is a possible D gene (5 bases). The V and J ends lost 1 base and 4 bases respectively, with 7 bases between them. The CDR3 consists of 14 residues. Per the germline V gene, CDR1 is LNHDA and CDR2 is SQIVND (reference sequence).

The chain joins TRBV25-1 to TRBJ2-1, with a possible D match to TRBD2 (7 bases). Trimming pared 7 bases from V and 3 bases from J, leaving 25 bases between. Looked up from germline, CDR1 is MGHDK and CDR2 is SYGVNS. This CDR3 has 18 residues. CDR3 region: CASIGRGGFRDYYNEQFF. DNA for the CDR3: TGTGCCAGCATCGGAAGGGGGGGATTTAGGGACTACTACAATGAGCAGTTCTTC.

The CDR3 nucleotides read TGCAGCGTTGAAGGGGTCAGTAATGCCTACGAGCAGTACTTC. Protein: CSVEGVSNAYEQYF. V and J are TRBV29-1 and TRBJ2-7; D gene ambiguous. Germline-derived CDR1 and CDR2 are SQVTM and ANQGSEA. V lost 1 base to trimming and J lost 2 bases, with 12 bases between them. CDR3 length equals 14 residues.

This clone was recorded once. This sequence joins TRBV7-3 and TRBJ2-1; a possible D gene is TRBD2 (6 bases). This CDR3 has 16 residues. V was shortened by 5 bases and J by 0 bases, with 14 bases between the two germline ends. CDR1 SGHTA and CDR2 FQGTGA come from the germline V gene. The CDR3 region has the DNA TGTGCCAGCAGCCTCGGGGCGGGGAGCTCCTACAATGAGCAGTTCTTC. It encodes CASSLGAGSSYNEQFF.

The chain is built from TRBV7-9 and TRBJ2-1; D is perhaps TRBD1 (6 bases). The germline CDR1 and CDR2 sequences are SEHNR and FQNEAQ (reference sequence). This CDR3 has 13 amino acids. The germline V and J ends were trimmed by 2 bases and 7 bases, with 9 bases remaining between them. Here the CDR3 reads CASSLTGWNEQFF. DNA for the CDR3: TGTGCCAGCAGCTTAACAGGGTGGAATGAGCAGTTCTTC. The entire variable domain, with the rest obtained from reference TRBV7-9 and TRBJ2-1, is as follows: DTGVSQNPRHKITKRGQNVTFRCDPISEHNRLYWYRQTLGQGPEFLTYFQNEAQLEKSRLLSDRFSAERPKGSFSTLEIQRTEQGDSAMYLCASSLTGWNEQFFGPGTRLTVL.

The V gene is TRBV9, the J gene TRBJ2-2; D remains ambiguous. This CDR3 is 13 amino acids long. Trimming left V 4 bases short and J 2 bases short, with 6 bases between. Looked up from germline, CDR1 is SGDLS and CDR2 is YYNGEE. The CDR3 bases are TGTGCCAGCAGCAACTTAAACACCGGGGAGCTGTTTTTT. It codes for CASSNLNTGELFF.

The chain is built from TRBV29-1 and TRBJ2-5; D uncertain. V lost 6 bases and J 2 bases, leaving 13 bases between the germline ends. This CDR3 comprises 13 residues. CDR1 is SQVTM and CDR2 is ANQGSEA in the germline V gene. The chain's CDR3 is CSVDLGLQETQYF. The CDR3 DNA is TGCAGCGTCGACCTTGGCCTTCAAGAGACCCAGTACTTC.

The J gene is TRBJ2-7, the V gene TRBV13, with D tentatively TRBD1 or TRBD2 (5 bases each). Trimming cost V 3 bases and J 5 bases, with 17 bases left between them. The CDR3 covers 15 residues. Germline CDR1 PRHDT, CDR2 FYEKMQ (reference sequence). As DNA, the CDR3 is TGTGCCAGCAGCTTCCGGGACGGAGCTCCTAACGAGCAGTACTTC. Protein product: CASSFRDGAPNEQYF.

The chain has TRBV18 and TRBJ2-7; TRBD1 aligns across 8 bases. V lost 3 bases and J lost 6; bases outside the gene matches: 13. The CDR3 length is 16 residues. Germline CDR1 is KGHSH and CDR2 is LQKENI. CDR3 amino acids: CASSPGTGTGFSEQYF. The CDR3 bases are TGTGCCAGCTCACCGGGTACCGGGACAGGATTCTCCGAGCAGTACTTC.

This chain joins TRBV7-9 and TRBJ2-7; D is ambiguous. The CDR3 length is 12 residues. V was shortened by 5 bases and J by 6 bases, with 11 bases between the two germline ends. Germline CDR1 is SEHNR and CDR2 is FQNEAQ (reference sequence). The CDR3: CASSLVVTEQYF. The DNA of the CDR3 is TGTGCCAGCAGCCTAGTGGTCACCGAGCAGTACTTC.